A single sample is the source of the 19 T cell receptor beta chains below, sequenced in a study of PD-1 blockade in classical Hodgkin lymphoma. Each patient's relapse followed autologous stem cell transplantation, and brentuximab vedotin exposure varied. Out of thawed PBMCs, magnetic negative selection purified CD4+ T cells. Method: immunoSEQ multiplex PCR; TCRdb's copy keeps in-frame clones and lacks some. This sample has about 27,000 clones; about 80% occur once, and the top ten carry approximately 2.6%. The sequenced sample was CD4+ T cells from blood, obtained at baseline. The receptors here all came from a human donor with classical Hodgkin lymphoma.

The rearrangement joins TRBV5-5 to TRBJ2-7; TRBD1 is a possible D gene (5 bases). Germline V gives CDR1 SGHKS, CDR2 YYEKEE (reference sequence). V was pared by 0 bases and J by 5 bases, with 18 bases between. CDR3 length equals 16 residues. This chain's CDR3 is CASSLVSGHQGNEQYF. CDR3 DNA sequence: TGTGCCAGCAGCTTGGTTTCTGGCCACCAGGGTAACGAGCAGTACTTC.

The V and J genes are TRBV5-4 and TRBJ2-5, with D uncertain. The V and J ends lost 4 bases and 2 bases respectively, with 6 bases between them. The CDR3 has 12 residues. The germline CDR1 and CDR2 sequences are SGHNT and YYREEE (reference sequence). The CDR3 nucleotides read TGTGCCAGCAGCCTTCTACAAGAGACCCAGTACTTC. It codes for CASSLLQETQYF.

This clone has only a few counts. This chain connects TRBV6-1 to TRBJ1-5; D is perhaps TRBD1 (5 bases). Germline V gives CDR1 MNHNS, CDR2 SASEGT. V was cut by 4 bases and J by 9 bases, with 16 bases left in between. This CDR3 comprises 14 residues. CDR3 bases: TGTGCCAGCAGTGCCGATGGTGGGGACCGGCCCCAGCATTTT. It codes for CASSADGGDRPQHF.

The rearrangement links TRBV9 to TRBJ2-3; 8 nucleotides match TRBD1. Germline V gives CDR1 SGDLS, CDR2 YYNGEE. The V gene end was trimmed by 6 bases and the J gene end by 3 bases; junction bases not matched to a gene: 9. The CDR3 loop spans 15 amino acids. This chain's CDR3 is CASTAQGGQTDTQYF. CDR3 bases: TGTGCCAGCACCGCACAGGGGGGACAAACAGATACGCAGTATTTT. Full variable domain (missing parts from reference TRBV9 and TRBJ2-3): DSGVTQTPKHLITATGQRVTLRCSPRSGDLSVYWYQQSLDQGLQFLIQYYNGEERAKGNILERFSAQQFPDLHSELNLSSLELGDSALYFCASTAQGGQTDTQYFGPGTRLTVL.

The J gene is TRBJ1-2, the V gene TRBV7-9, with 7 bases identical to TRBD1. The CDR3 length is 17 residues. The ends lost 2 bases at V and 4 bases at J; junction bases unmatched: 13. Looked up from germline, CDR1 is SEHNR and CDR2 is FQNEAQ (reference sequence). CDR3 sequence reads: CASSLTTGAPVGYGYTF. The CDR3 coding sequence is TGTGCCAGCAGCTTAACTACAGGGGCCCCAGTAGGCTATGGCTACACCTTC.

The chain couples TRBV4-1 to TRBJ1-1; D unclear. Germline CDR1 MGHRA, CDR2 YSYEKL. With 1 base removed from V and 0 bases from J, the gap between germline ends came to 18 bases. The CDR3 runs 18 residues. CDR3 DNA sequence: TGCGCCAGCAGCCAAGCGGTGAGGCTCGGCAGGCTGAACACTGAAGCTTTCTTT. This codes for CASSQAVRLGRLNTEAFF.

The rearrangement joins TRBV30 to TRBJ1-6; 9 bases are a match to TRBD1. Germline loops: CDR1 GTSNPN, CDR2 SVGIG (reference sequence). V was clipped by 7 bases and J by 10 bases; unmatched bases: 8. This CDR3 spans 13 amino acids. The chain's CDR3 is CASMGQGDSPLHF. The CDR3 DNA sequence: TGTGCCTCAATGGGACAGGGTGACTCACCCCTCCACTTT.

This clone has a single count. The CDR3 loop reads CASSLSAPRRTAGNTIYF. The CDR3 bases are TGTGCCAGCAGTTTATCGGCCCCTCGAAGGACGGCTGGAAACACCATATATTTT. The V and J genes are TRBV27 and TRBJ1-3, with no clear D. The V end was cut by 0 bases, the J end by 2 bases, with 17 bases between. Germline CDR1 MNHEY, CDR2 SMNVEV (reference sequence). The CDR3 sequence is 18 residues long.

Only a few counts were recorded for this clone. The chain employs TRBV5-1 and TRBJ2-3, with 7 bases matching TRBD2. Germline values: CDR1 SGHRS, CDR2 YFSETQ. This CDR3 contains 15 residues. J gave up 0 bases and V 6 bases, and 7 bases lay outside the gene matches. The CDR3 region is CASTKGLVSTDTQYF. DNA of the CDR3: TGCGCCAGCACGAAAGGACTAGTTAGCACAGATACGCAGTATTTT.

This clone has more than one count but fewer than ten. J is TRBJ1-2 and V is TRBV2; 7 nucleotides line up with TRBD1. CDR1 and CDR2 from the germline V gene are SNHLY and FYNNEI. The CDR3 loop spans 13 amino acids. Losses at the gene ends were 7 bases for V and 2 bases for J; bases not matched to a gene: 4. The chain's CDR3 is CASTPQGNYGYTF. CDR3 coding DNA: TGTGCCAGCACCCCACAGGGGAACTATGGCTACACCTTC.

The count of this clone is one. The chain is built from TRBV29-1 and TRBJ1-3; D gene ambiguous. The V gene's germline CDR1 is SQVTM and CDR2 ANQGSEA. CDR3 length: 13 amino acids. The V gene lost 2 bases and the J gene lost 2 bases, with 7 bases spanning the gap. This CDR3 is CSVEPAPGNTIYF. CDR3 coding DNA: TGCAGCGTTGAACCGGCCCCTGGAAACACCATATATTTT.

CDR3 region: CASSVSGYTDTQYF. CDR3 nucleotide sequence: TGTGCCAGCAGCGTGTCCGGGTACACAGATACGCAGTATTTT. This chain joins TRBV9 and TRBJ2-3; D call uncertain. The CDR3 is 14 amino acids. Germline CDR1 and CDR2: SGDLS and YYNGEE. V was trimmed by 2 bases and J by 2 bases, leaving 9 bases between them.

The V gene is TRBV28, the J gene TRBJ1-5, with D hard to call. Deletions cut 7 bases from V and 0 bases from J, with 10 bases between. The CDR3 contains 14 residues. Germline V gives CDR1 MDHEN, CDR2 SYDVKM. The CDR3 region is CASKGPYSNQPQHF. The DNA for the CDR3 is TGTGCCAGCAAGGGCCCCTATAGCAATCAGCCCCAGCATTTT.

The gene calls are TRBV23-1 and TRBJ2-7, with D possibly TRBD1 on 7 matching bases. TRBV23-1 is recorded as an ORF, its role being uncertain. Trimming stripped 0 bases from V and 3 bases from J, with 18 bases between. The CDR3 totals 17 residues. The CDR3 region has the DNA TGCGCCAGCAGTCAATCGGAGGGCAACAGGGGCGGCTACGAGCAGTACTTC. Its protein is CASSQSEGNRGGYEQYF.

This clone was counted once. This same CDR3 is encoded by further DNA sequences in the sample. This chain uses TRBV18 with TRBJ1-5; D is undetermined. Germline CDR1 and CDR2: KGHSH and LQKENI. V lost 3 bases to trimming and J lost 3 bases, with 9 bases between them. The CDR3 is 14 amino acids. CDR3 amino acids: CASSPGPSNQPQHF. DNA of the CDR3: TGTGCCAGCTCACCGGGTCCTTCCAATCAGCCCCAGCATTTT.

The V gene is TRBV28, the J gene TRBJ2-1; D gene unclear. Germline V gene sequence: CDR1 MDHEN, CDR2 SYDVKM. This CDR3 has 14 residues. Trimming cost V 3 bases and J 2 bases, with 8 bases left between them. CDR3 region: CASSFFRPYNEQFF. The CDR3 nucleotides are TGTGCCAGCAGTTTTTTCAGGCCCTACAATGAGCAGTTCTTC.

The CDR3 spells CASSPREGTYEQYF. In DNA form, the CDR3 reads TGTGCCAGCAGCCCACGGGAGGGGACCTACGAGCAGTACTTC. The chain is built from TRBV5-4 and TRBJ2-7; 8 nucleotides match TRBD2. Trimming cost V 4 bases and J 2 bases; bases outside gene matches: 5. The CDR3 is 14 amino acids. The germline V gene has CDR1 SGHNT and CDR2 YYREEE (reference sequence).

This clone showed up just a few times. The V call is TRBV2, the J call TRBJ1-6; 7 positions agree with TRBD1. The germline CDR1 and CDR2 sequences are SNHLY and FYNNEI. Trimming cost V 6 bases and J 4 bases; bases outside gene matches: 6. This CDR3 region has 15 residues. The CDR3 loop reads CASRTGPIYNSPLHF. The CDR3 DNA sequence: TGTGCCAGCAGGACAGGGCCTATTTATAATTCACCCCTCCACTTT.

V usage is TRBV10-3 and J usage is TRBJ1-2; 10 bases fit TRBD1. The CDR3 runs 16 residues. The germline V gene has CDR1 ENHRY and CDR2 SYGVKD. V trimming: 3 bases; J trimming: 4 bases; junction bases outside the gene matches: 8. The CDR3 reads CAISDGFGQGVYGYTF. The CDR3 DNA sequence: TGTGCCATCAGTGACGGTTTCGGACAGGGGGTCTATGGCTACACCTTC.